This T cell receptor (beta chain) is from a study of blood T cells in healthy people across ages. Using a J-beta primer mix together with a sample-barcoded 5' primer, a second PCR was run for roughly 6 to 11 cycles. Via MiXCR, TCRdb re-called the 5' RACE reads, giving one row per CDR3 protein. The sample has 1 million or so distinct CDR3 sequences, 20% to 25% seen once; the top ten hold 0.65% to 0.75%. Samples each had at least 5.5 micrograms of total RNA extracted. Germline assignment: CDR1 MNHEY and CDR2 SVGAGI. V lost 10 bases and J lost 1, with 17 bases in between. CDR3 length equals 14 residues. At least ten counts were recorded for this clonotype. This same sample was also part of a study on T cells of mothers and their children. That study adds: A few mothers and their six children, all healthy Caucasians, donated. Similar effects of thymic selection on TCR recombination output were recorded in related and unrelated pairs.

The clonotype comes from a girl aged 2 to 9 in good health. Sequenced: blood. The rearrangement links TRBV6-5 to TRBJ2-7; D is unresolved. The DNA of the CDR3 is TGTGCCACCCGAGATGAAGGTAGTTCCTACGAGCAGTACTTC. Translated, it gives CATRDEGSSYEQYF.